The clone carrying this T cell receptor beta chain was seen repeatedly, ten times or more. What it binds is unknown. The data belong to a study of early T cells in non-severe SARS-CoV-2 infection. Study information: Sequenced bulk RNA came from whole blood that was unsorted, and chains were unpaired. Study outcomes and limitations: In VDJdb matching, anti-spike CD8 responses were favored while private and CD4 specificities went missing.

The library protocol tagged individual cDNA molecules with unique molecular identifiers. TCRdb recomputed calls from the 5' RACE reads with MiXCR, one row per CDR3 protein. Altogether about 59,000 distinct CDR3 sequences are present, around 13% being singletons, with the ten largest covering approximately 9.4%. Germline values: CDR1 MNHEY, CDR2 SVGEGT. The V segment lost 9 bases and the J segment 2 bases; nucleotides outside the gene matches: 10. The CDR3 totals 15 residues. The rearrangement links TRBV6-2 or TRBV6-3 to TRBJ2-3; 8 nucleotides line up with TRBD1. Sequenced here: whole blood, sampled at baseline. This receptor was taken from an adult who was a healthcare worker with PCR-confirmed SARS-CoV-2 infection or an uninfected control (not recorded which). This CDR3 reads CASSGTGQDTDTQYF. In DNA form, the CDR3 reads TGTGCCAGTAGTGGGACAGGTCAGGACACAGATACGCAGTATTTT.